Listed below are T cell receptor beta chains from one sample, sequenced in a study of cytomegalovirus exposure and HLA in healthy donors. Method: immunoSEQ multiplex PCR; TCRdb's copy keeps in-frame clones and lacks some. This repertoire shows about 110,000 clones, roughly 80% found once; its top ten account for over 7%. Sequenced material: PBMCs. These receptors all stem from a woman aged 45-65 years in good health and CMV-seropositive. The CDR3 runs from the conserved cysteine through the conserved F or W. The order of the fields is D gene, J gene, V gene, clone size, CDR3 DNA, CDR3 protein. D genes are given only for firm matches. Size tells how often a clone was seen (once, few, many) or the class of an expanded clone, and some rows leave it out.

D: -
J: TRBJ1-1
V: TRBV2
size: -
DNA: TGTGCCAGCAAGGGGCCAGCCCCTGAAGCTTTCTTT
CDR3: CASKGPAPEAFF

D: -
J: TRBJ2-3
V: TRBV7-2
size: -
DNA: TGTGCCAGCAGCTTAGCGCTTCCAGGGTCGGACGATACGCAGTATTTT
CDR3: CASSLALPGSDDTQYF

D: -
J: TRBJ1-2
V: TRBV19
size: -
DNA: TGTGCCAGTACAGCTGAGGCACCTCCCCGACCCTATGGCTACACCTTC
CDR3: CASTAEAPPRPYGYTF

D: -
J: TRBJ1-2
V: TRBV5-6
size: few
DNA: TGTGCCAGCAGCCCGGACGGGGAGGCGAGCTATGGCTACACCTTC
CDR3: CASSPDGEASYGYTF

D: TRBD1
J: TRBJ2-3
V: TRBV7-2
size: -
DNA: TGTGCCAGCAGCGTCCGGGACAGCGCAGATACGCAGTATTTT
CDR3: CASSVRDSADTQYF

D: -
J: TRBJ2-5
V: TRBV7-9
size: few
DNA: TGTGCCAGCAGCTTTGGTCTTGCGGAGACCCAGTACTTC
CDR3: CASSFGLAETQYF

D: TRBD1
J: TRBJ1-5
V: TRBV2
size: -
DNA: TGTGCCAGCAGTGGGGGACAGGGGAACAATCAGCCCCAGCATTTT
CDR3: CASSGGQGNNQPQHF

D: -
J: TRBJ2-2
V: TRBV5-1
size: -
DNA: TGCGCCAGCAAGGTGGGGGGGGCCGACACCGGGGAGCTGTTTTTT
CDR3: CASKVGGADTGELFF

D: -
J: TRBJ1-1
V: TRBV7-2
size: -
DNA: TGTGCCAGCAGCTTAGGAGGTAGGGAGGGCACTGAAGCTTTCTTT
CDR3: CASSLGGREGTEAFF

D: -
J: TRBJ2-4
V: TRBV5-1
size: once
DNA: TGCGCCAGCAGCTTGGCCGACTCGGCCAAAAACATTCAGTACTTC
CDR3: CASSLADSAKNIQYF

D: TRBD1
J: TRBJ2-1
V: TRBV5-1
size: -
DNA: TGCGCCAGCAGCTGGGGGACAGGCTACAATGAGCAGTTCTTC
CDR3: CASSWGTGYNEQFF

D: TRBD2
J: TRBJ2-5
V: TRBV5-1
size: -
DNA: TGCGCCAGCAGCAAAGGGACTAGCGAGGAGACCCAGTACTTC
CDR3: CASSKGTSEETQYF

D: -
J: TRBJ1-2
V: TRBV18
size: -
DNA: TGTGCCAGCTCACCACAGGGGGAAGGTGGCTACACCTTC
CDR3: CASSPQGEGGYTF

D: -
J: TRBJ2-3
V: TRBV11-3
size: -
DNA: TGTGCCAGCAGCTCCTACCAAGAGGACACAGATACGCAGTATTTT
CDR3: CASSSYQEDTDTQYF

D: TRBD1
J: TRBJ2-7
V: TRBV7-2
size: -
DNA: TGTGCCAGCGGCCGGGACAGGGAGTACGAGCAGTACTTC
CDR3: CASGRDREYEQYF

D: -
J: TRBJ1-5
V: TRBV9
size: -
DNA: TGTGCCAGCAGCCCTCAGGCGGGGGCAGAGCAGCCCCAGCATTTT
CDR3: CASSPQAGAEQPQHF

D: -
J: TRBJ2-1
V: TRBV11-2
size: -
DNA: TGTGCCAGCAGCTTAGTGTCGACTTCTCTGAGCTCCTACAATGAGCAGTTCTTC
CDR3: CASSLVSTSLSSYNEQFF

D: TRBD1
J: TRBJ2-5
V: TRBV5-1
size: -
DNA: TGCGCCAGCAGCTCGGGACAGGGCGGACAAGAGACCCAGTACTTC
CDR3: CASSSGQGGQETQYF

D: -
J: TRBJ1-3
V: TRBV5-5
size: once
DNA: TGTGCCAGCAGCTTGGGGGGCGCGGACACCATATATTTT
CDR3: CASSLGGADTIYF

D: TRBD2
J: TRBJ2-3
V: TRBV7-2
size: -
DNA: TGTGCCAGCAGCTTACGCTCGGGTAGCGGGAGGACAGATACGCAGTATTTT
CDR3: CASSLRSGSGRTDTQYF

D: -
J: TRBJ2-4
V: TRBV9
size: -
DNA: TGTGCCAGCAGCGTAAACGGAAACATTCAGTACTTC
CDR3: CASSVNGNIQYF

D: -
J: TRBJ2-1
V: TRBV10-2
size: -
DNA: TGCGCCAGCAGTGGCCTCCATACAAGCTCCTACAATGAGCAGTTCTTC
CDR3: CASSGLHTSSYNEQFF

D: -
J: TRBJ1-2
V: TRBV2
size: -
DNA: TGTGCCAGCAGTGGGACAGACTATGGCTACACCTTC
CDR3: CASSGTDYGYTF

D: -
J: TRBJ2-1
V: TRBV7-2
size: -
DNA: TGTGCCAGCAGCCCTCGGAGACGCCTTTATGATGAGCAGTTCTTC
CDR3: CASSPRRRLYDEQFF

D: -
J: TRBJ1-3
V: TRBV5-1
size: -
DNA: TGCGCCAGCAGCTTGGCGGGTGACTCTGGAAACACCATATATTTT
CDR3: CASSLAGDSGNTIYF

D: TRBD1
J: TRBJ2-7
V: TRBV7-9
size: -
DNA: TGTGCCAGCACTCCAGGGACAGGGGGCCTCCTCTCCTACGAGCAGTACTTC
CDR3: CASTPGTGGLLSYEQYF

D: TRBD1
J: TRBJ2-7
V: TRBV7-9
size: -
DNA: TGTTCCAGCAGCACGGGACAGGGGATGTTCTACGAGCAGTACTTC
CDR3: CSSSTGQGMFYEQYF

D: TRBD1
J: TRBJ2-7
V: TRBV19
size: -
DNA: TGTGCCAGTAGTCTCCGGACAGGGGAAGTTTCCTACGAGCAGTACTTC
CDR3: CASSLRTGEVSYEQYF

D: TRBD1
J: TRBJ2-7
V: TRBV7-3
size: -
DNA: TGTGCCAGCAGCCGGGACAGGGGCGACGAGCAGTACTTC
CDR3: CASSRDRGDEQYF

D: TRBD1
J: TRBJ1-5
V: TRBV5-6
size: -
DNA: TGTGCCAGCAGCCCCCGGGGGACAGGGGGCTTCAATCAGCCCCAGCATTTT
CDR3: CASSPRGTGGFNQPQHF

D: -
J: TRBJ2-7
V: TRBV5-4
size: -
DNA: TGTGCCAGCAGCACTCGGGACTCCGCCTCCTACGAGCAGTACTTC
CDR3: CASSTRDSASYEQYF

D: -
J: TRBJ1-2
V: TRBV6-5
size: -
DNA: TGTGCCAGCAGTTACTCTGGCACCAACTATGGCTACACCTTC
CDR3: CASSYSGTNYGYTF

D: TRBD1
J: TRBJ2-5
V: TRBV4-1
size: few
DNA: TGCGCCAGCAGCCAAGAAGGGGTGAGGGGGCCAGAGACCCAGTACTTC
CDR3: CASSQEGVRGPETQYF